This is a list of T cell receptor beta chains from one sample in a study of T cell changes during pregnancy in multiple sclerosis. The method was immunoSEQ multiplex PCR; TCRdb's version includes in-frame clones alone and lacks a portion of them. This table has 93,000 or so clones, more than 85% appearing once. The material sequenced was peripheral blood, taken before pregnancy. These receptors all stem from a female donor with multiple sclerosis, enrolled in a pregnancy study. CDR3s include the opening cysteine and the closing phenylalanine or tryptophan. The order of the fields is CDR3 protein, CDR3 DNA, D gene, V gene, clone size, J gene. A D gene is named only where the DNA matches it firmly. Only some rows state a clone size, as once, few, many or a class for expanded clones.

CDR3: CASTPGRGNTIYF; DNA: TGTGCCAGCACCCCGGGGAGAGGAAACACCATATATTTT; D: -; V: TRBV6-1; size: -; J: TRBJ1-3
CDR3: CASSARLAGTSTDTQYF; DNA: TGTGCCAGCAGTGCCCGACTAGCGGGGACTAGCACAGATACGCAGTATTTT; D: TRBD2; V: TRBV6-1; size: -; J: TRBJ2-3
CDR3: CASSLFVTMGLAEDNEQFF; DNA: TGTGCCAGCAGTTTATTTGTCACTATGGGACTAGCGGAAGACAATGAGCAGTTCTTC; D: TRBD2; V: TRBV27; size: -; J: TRBJ2-1
CDR3: CASSRKGTSGSYEQYF; DNA: TGTGCCAGCTCCCGAAAGGGGACTAGCGGGAGCTACGAGCAGTACTTC; D: TRBD2; V: TRBV18; size: -; J: TRBJ2-7
CDR3: CASSLLEGIQRGETQYF; DNA: TGTGCCAGCAGCTTATTAGAGGGTATCCAACGGGGGGAGACCCAGTACTTC; D: -; V: TRBV7-9; size: -; J: TRBJ2-5
CDR3: CASSEYRGEYNEQFF; DNA: TGTGCCAGCAGTGAATATCGCGGGGAGTACAATGAGCAGTTCTTC; D: -; V: TRBV6-1; size: -; J: TRBJ2-1
CDR3: CASSPQTGNTGELFF; DNA: TGTGCCAGCAGCCCCCAGACAGGAAACACCGGGGAGCTGTTTTTT; D: -; V: TRBV7-7; size: -; J: TRBJ2-2
CDR3: CASSVAGGVLYEQYF; DNA: TGTGCCAGCAGCGTAGCGGGAGGCGTACTTTACGAGCAGTACTTC; D: TRBD2; V: TRBV9; size: -; J: TRBJ2-7
CDR3: CASSSRDRANEKLFF; DNA: TGCGCCAGCAGTTCCAGGGACAGGGCGAATGAAAAACTGTTTTTT; D: TRBD1; V: TRBV4-1; size: once; J: TRBJ1-4
CDR3: CSAGQGSADTQYF; DNA: TGCAGCGCCGGACAGGGTAGCGCAGATACGCAGTATTTT; D: TRBD1; V: TRBV29-1; size: -; J: TRBJ2-3
CDR3: CASSRHWGQRLGGYTF; DNA: TGTGCCAGCAGCCGCCATTGGGGACAGCGCCTGGGTGGCTACACCTTC; D: TRBD1; V: TRBV13; size: -; J: TRBJ1-2
CDR3: CATSRDRVSYEQYF; DNA: TGTGCCACCAGCAGAGATCGGGTCTCCTACGAGCAGTACTTC; D: -; V: TRBV15; size: -; J: TRBJ2-7
CDR3: CASSFRQVLLVDEQFF; DNA: TGTGCCAGCAGCTTTCGACAGGTACTCCTGGTCGATGAGCAGTTCTTC; D: -; V: TRBV7-9; size: -; J: TRBJ2-1